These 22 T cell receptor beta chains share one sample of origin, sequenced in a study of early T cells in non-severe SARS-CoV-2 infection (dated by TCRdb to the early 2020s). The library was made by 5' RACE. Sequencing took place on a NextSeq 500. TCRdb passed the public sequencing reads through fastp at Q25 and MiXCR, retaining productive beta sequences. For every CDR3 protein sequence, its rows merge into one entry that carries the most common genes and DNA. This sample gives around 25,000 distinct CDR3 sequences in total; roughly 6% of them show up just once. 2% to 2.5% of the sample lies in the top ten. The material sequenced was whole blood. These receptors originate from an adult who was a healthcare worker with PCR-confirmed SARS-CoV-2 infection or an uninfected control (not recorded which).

CDR3 region: CASSQEGAMNTEAFF. The CDR3 coding sequence is TGCGCCAGCAGCCAAGAAGGGGCCATGAACACTGAAGCTTTCTTT. The chain combines TRBV4-3 with TRBJ1-1, with D maybe TRBD1 (5 bases). Per germline, CDR1 LGHNA and CDR2 YSLEER. V lost 0 bases, J lost 0 bases, and 8 bases lay in between. CDR3 size: 15 residues.

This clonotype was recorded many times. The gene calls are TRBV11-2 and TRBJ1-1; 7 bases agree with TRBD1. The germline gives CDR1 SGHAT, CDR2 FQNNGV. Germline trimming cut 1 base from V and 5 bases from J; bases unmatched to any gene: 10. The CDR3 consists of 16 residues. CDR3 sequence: CASSLVGQKRWTEAFF. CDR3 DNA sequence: TGTGCCAGCAGCTTAGTGGGACAGAAGAGGTGGACTGAAGCTTTCTTT.

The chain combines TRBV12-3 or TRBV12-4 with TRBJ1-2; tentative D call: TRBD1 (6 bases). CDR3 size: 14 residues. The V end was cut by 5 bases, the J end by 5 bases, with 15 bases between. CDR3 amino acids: CASSQFGTQYGYTF. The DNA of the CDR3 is TGTGCCAGCAGTCAGTTCGGGACACAGTATGGCTACACCTTC.

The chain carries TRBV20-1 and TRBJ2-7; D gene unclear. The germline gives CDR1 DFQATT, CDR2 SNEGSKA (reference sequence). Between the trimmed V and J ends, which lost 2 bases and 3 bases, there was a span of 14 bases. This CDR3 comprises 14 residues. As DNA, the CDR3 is TGCAGTGCTAGATTGGGTCGTTTGGGCTACGAGCAGTACTTC. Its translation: CSARLGRLGYEQYF.

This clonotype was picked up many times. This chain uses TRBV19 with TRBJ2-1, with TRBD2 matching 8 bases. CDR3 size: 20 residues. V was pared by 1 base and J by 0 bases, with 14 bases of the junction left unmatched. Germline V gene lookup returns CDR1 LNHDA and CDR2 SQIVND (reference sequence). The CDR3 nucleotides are TGTGCCAGTAGTATAGGATTCATAGCGGGGTACCGGAGCTCCTACAATGAGCAGTTCTTC. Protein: CASSIGFIAGYRSSYNEQFF.

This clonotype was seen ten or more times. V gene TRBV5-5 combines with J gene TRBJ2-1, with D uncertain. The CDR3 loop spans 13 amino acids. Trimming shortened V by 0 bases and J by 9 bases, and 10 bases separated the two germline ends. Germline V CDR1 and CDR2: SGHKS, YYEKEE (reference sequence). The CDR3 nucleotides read TGTGCCAGCAGCTTGGACTGGGTGGGTGAGCAGTTCTTC. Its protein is CASSLDWVGEQFF.

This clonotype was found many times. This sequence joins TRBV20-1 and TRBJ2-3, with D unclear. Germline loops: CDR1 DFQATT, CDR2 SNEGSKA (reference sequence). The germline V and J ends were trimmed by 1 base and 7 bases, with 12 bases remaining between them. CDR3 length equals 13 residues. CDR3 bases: TGCAGTGCTAGAGTGCGGAGAATTCATACGCAGTATTTT. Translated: CSARVRRIHTQYF.

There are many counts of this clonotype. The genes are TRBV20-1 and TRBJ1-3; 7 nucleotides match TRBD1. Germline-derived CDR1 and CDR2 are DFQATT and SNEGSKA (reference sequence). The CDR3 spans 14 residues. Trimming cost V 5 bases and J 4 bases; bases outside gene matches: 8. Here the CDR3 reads CSAQRQGVGNTIYF. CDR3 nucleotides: TGCAGTGCTCAACGACAGGGAGTAGGAAACACCATATATTTT.

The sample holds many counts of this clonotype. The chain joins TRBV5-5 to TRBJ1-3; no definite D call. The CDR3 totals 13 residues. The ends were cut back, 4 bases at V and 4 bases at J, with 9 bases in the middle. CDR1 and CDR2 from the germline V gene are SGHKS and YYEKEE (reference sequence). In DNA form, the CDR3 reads TGTGCCAGCAGCCCTACGAAGGGAAACACCATATATTTT. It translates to CASSPTKGNTIYF.

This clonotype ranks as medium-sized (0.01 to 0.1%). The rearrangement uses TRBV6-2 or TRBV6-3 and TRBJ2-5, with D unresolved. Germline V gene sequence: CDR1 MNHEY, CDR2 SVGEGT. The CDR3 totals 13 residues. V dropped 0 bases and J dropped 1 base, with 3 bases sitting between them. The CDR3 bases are TGTGCCAGCAGTTACTCGCCCCAAGAGACCCAGTACTTC. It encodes CASSYSPQETQYF.

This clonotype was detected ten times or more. The CDR3 nucleotides are TGTGCCAGCAGCGTAGCCCGCTCACCCGACAGGGACTATGGCTACACCTTC. It is translated as CASSVARSPDRDYGYTF. The chain is built from TRBV9 and TRBJ1-2, with 7 bases identical to TRBD1. The junction had 11 bases not matched to a gene; V was cut back by 0 bases and J by 3 bases. Germline V CDR1 and CDR2: SGDLS, YYNGEE. This CDR3 comprises 17 residues.

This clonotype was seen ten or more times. The CDR3 sequence is CASSYWTGGTGELFF. CDR3 coding DNA: TGTGCCAGCAGTTACTGGACAGGGGGGACCGGGGAGCTGTTTTTT. The rearrangement links TRBV6-2 or TRBV6-3 to TRBJ2-2; TRBD1 matches 10 bases. The J segment lost 5 bases and the V segment lost 1 base, leaving 1 base of the junction unmatched. CDR3 length equals 15 residues. Germline V gene data show CDR1 as MNHEY and CDR2 as SVGEGT.

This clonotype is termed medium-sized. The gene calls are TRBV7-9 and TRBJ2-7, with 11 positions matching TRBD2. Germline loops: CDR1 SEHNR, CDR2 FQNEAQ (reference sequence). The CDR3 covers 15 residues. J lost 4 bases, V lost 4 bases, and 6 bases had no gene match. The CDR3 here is CASSSDLAGGYEQYF. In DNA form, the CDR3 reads TGTGCCAGCAGCTCCGACCTAGCGGGGGGATACGAGCAGTACTTC. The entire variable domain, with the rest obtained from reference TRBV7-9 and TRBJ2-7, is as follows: DTGVSQNPRHKITKRGQNVTFRCDPISEHNRLYWYRQTLGQGPEFLTYFQNEAQLEKSRLLSDRFSAERPKGSFSTLEIQRTEQGDSAMYLCASSSDLAGGYEQYFGPGTRLTVT.

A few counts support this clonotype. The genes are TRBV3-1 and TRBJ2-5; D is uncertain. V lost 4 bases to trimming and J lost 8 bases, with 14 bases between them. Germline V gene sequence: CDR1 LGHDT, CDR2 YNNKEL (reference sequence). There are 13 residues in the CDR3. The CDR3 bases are TGTGCCAGCAGCCTCCTCGACTCGGATACCCAGTACTTC. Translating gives CASSLLDSDTQYF.

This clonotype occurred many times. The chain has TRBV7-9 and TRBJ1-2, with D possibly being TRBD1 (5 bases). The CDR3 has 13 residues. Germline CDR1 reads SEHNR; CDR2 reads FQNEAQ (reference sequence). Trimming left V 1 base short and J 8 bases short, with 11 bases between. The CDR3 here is CASSLVAGDGYTF. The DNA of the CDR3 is TGTGCCAGCAGCTTAGTCGCTGGGGACGGCTACACCTTC.

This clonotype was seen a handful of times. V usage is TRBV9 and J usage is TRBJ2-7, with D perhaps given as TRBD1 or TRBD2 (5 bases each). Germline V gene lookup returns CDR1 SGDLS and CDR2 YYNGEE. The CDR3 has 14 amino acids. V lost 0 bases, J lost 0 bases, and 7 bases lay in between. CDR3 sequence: CASSVVGTSYEQYF. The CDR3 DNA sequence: TGTGCCAGCAGCGTAGTTGGGACCTCCTACGAGCAGTACTTC.

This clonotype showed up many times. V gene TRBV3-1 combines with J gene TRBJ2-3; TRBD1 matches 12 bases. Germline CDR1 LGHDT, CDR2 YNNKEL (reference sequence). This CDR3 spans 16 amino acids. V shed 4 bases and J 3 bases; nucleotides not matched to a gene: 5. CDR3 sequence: CASSRDRGLRTDTQYF. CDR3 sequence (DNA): TGTGCCAGCAGCCGGGACAGGGGGCTCCGTACAGATACGCAGTATTTT.

DNA for the CDR3: TGTGCCAGCACGGTCGGGGGGACGAGCACAGATACGCAGTATTTT. It translates to CASTVGGTSTDTQYF. This chain joins TRBV6-2 or TRBV6-3 and TRBJ2-3, with 7 bases fitting TRBD2. Germline CDR1 is MNHEY and CDR2 is SVGEGT. This CDR3 has 15 amino acids. With V trimmed by 7 bases and J by 0 bases, 7 bases remained unmatched.

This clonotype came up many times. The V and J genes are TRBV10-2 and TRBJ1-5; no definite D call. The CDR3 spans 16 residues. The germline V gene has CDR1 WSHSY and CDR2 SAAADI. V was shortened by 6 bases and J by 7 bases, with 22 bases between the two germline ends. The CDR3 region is CASSFGPLEGKQPQHF. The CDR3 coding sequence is TGCGCCAGCAGCTTTGGGCCCCTGGAGGGAAAACAGCCCCAGCATTTT.

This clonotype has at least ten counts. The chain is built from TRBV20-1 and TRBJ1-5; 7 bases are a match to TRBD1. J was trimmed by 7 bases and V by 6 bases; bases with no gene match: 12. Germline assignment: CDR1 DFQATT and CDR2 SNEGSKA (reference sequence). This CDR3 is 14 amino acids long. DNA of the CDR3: TGCAGTGCCGAGACAGGGAGGGGAGGACAGCCCCAGCATTTT. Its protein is CSAETGRGGQPQHF.

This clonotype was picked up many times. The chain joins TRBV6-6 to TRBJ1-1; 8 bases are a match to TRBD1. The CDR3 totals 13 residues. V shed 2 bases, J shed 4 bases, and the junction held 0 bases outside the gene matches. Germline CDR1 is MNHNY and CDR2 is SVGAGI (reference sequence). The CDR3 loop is CASSYDRGTEAFF. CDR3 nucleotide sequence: TGTGCCAGCAGTTACGACAGGGGCACTGAAGCTTTCTTT.

In DNA, the CDR3 is TGTGCCAGCAGCCCAGGGGGCATTGAGCAGTTCTTC. Translated, it gives CASSPGGIEQFF. The chain carries TRBV7-6 and TRBJ2-1; TRBD1 matches 8 bases. The CDR3 spans 12 residues. Germline V lookup: CDR1 SGHVS, CDR2 FNYEAQ. J was trimmed by 9 bases and V by 5 bases; bases with no gene match: 3.